Listed below are T cell receptor beta chains from one sample, sequenced in a study of cytomegalovirus exposure and HLA in healthy donors. Repertoires were generated with immunoSEQ multiplex PCR, while TCRdb's copy carries only in-frame clones and drops some. Counted here are fewer than 75,000 clones, approximately 80% occurring once; the ten biggest clones make up nearly 3%. The sequenced material came from PBMCs. These receptors originate from a woman in her twenties or thirties in good health and CMV-seronegative. CDR3s include the opening cysteine and the closing phenylalanine or tryptophan. A D gene is named only where the DNA matches it firmly. Part of the rows lack a size; the others show once, few, many or a class for expanded clones.

CDR3aa: CASSKGQGLSYEQYF; CDR3nt: TGTGCCAGCAGCAAAGGACAGGGGCTCTCCTACGAGCAGTACTTC; len: 15; d_gene: TRBD1; abundance: .; v_gene: TRBV5-8; j_gene: TRBJ2-7
CDR3aa: CASSQDQLGSGRGNEQFF; CDR3nt: TGCGCCAGCAGCCAAGATCAGTTAGGAAGCGGTCGAGGTAATGAGCAGTTCTTC; len: 18; d_gene: .; abundance: few; v_gene: TRBV4-3; j_gene: TRBJ2-1
CDR3aa: CASSSTQTVPPLVEQFF; CDR3nt: TGTGCCAGCAGCTCGACCCAGACAGTTCCACCTCTTGTGGAGCAGTTCTTC; len: 17; d_gene: .; abundance: .; v_gene: TRBV7-2; j_gene: TRBJ2-1
CDR3aa: CASSPRFPASYGYTF; CDR3nt: TGTGCCAGCAGTCCCCGTTTCCCTGCTAGCTATGGCTACACCTTC; len: 15; d_gene: .; abundance: .; v_gene: TRBV27; j_gene: TRBJ1-2
CDR3aa: CASSSPRGQLNTEAFF; CDR3nt: TGTGCCAGCAGCTCGCCTCGGGGACAGTTGAACACTGAAGCTTTCTTT; len: 16; d_gene: TRBD1; abundance: .; v_gene: TRBV5-6; j_gene: TRBJ1-1
CDR3aa: CASSEYGTVGGTEAFF; CDR3nt: TGTGCCAGCAGTGAATACGGGACGGTTGGAGGGACTGAAGCTTTCTTT; len: 16; d_gene: .; abundance: .; v_gene: TRBV25-1; j_gene: TRBJ1-1
CDR3aa: CASSPNPGGSLFF; CDR3nt: TGTGCCAGCTCACCAAACCCAGGAGGGTCACTGTTTTTT; len: 13; d_gene: .; abundance: .; v_gene: TRBV18; j_gene: TRBJ1-4
CDR3aa: CASSLASLSYNEQFF; CDR3nt: TGCGCCAGCAGCTTGGCTTCCCTCTCCTACAATGAGCAGTTCTTC; len: 15; d_gene: .; abundance: once; v_gene: TRBV5-1; j_gene: TRBJ2-1
CDR3aa: CASSPRGPGNTIYF; CDR3nt: TGTGCCAGCAGCCCGCGGGGCCCTGGAAACACCATATATTTT; len: 14; d_gene: .; abundance: .; v_gene: TRBV13; j_gene: TRBJ1-3
CDR3aa: CASSFDSEAFF; CDR3nt: TGCGCCAGCAGCTTCGACAGTGAAGCTTTCTTT; len: 11; d_gene: .; abundance: .; v_gene: TRBV5-1; j_gene: TRBJ1-1
CDR3aa: CASSYGQGNSNQPQHF; CDR3nt: TGTGCCAGCAGTTACGGACAGGGCAATAGCAATCAGCCCCAGCATTTT; len: 16; d_gene: TRBD1; abundance: .; v_gene: TRBV6-6; j_gene: TRBJ1-5
CDR3aa: CASSSPTGVRGYTF; CDR3nt: TGTGCCAGCAGTTCCCCAACAGGGGTCCGTGGCTACACCTTC; len: 14; d_gene: TRBD1; abundance: .; v_gene: TRBV11-2; j_gene: TRBJ1-2
CDR3aa: CASRPQVGGEATEAFF; CDR3nt: TGTGCCAGCAGGCCCCAGGTCGGAGGGGAGGCCACTGAAGCTTTCTTT; len: 16; d_gene: .; abundance: .; v_gene: TRBV5-4; j_gene: TRBJ1-1
CDR3aa: CASSLVLGNQPQHF; CDR3nt: TGTGCCAGCAGCTTAGTTCTTGGCAATCAGCCCCAGCATTTT; len: 14; d_gene: .; abundance: .; v_gene: TRBV7-2; j_gene: TRBJ1-5
CDR3aa: CASSPSGGPYQHTGELFF; CDR3nt: TGTGCCAGCAGCCCCTCGGGGGGGCCTTATCAGCACACCGGGGAGCTGTTTTTT; len: 18; d_gene: TRBD2; abundance: .; v_gene: TRBV7-9; j_gene: TRBJ2-2
CDR3aa: CATSRDRGGFSEAFF; CDR3nt: TGTGCCACCAGCAGAGATCGAGGAGGATTCAGTGAAGCTTTCTTT; len: 15; d_gene: .; abundance: .; v_gene: TRBV15; j_gene: TRBJ1-1
CDR3aa: CASSLSEGRYGYTF; CDR3nt: TGTGCCAGCAGCTTAAGCGAGGGTCGCTATGGCTACACCTTC; len: 14; d_gene: .; abundance: .; v_gene: TRBV7-9; j_gene: TRBJ1-2
CDR3aa: CASSPQGRNEKLFF; CDR3nt: TGTGCCAGCTCACCACAGGGGCGTAATGAAAAACTGTTTTTT; len: 14; d_gene: .; abundance: .; v_gene: TRBV18; j_gene: TRBJ1-4
CDR3aa: CAWSVPLGRGEKLFF; CDR3nt: TGTGCCTGGAGTGTACCGTTAGGGAGGGGCGAAAAACTGTTTTTT; len: 15; d_gene: .; abundance: .; v_gene: TRBV30; j_gene: TRBJ1-4
CDR3aa: CASVLVNTEAFF; CDR3nt: TGTGCCAGCGTCTTAGTGAACACTGAAGCTTTCTTT; len: 12; d_gene: .; abundance: .; v_gene: TRBV6-1; j_gene: TRBJ1-1
CDR3aa: CASSEGAWRGETQYF; CDR3nt: TGTGCCAGCAGTGAAGGGGCCTGGAGAGGGGAGACCCAGTACTTC; len: 15; d_gene: .; abundance: .; v_gene: TRBV6-1; j_gene: TRBJ2-5
CDR3aa: CASSSLQGNSPLHF; CDR3nt: TGTGCCAGCAGTTCGCTACAGGGGAATTCACCCCTCCACTTT; len: 14; d_gene: TRBD1; abundance: .; v_gene: TRBV6-6; j_gene: TRBJ1-6
CDR3aa: CASSLGGGRGVQNIQYF; CDR3nt: TGTGCCAGCAGCTTAGGAGGAGGGCGGGGGGTGCAAAACATTCAGTACTTC; len: 17; d_gene: TRBD2; abundance: .; v_gene: TRBV13; j_gene: TRBJ2-4
CDR3aa: CASSPISWARGYTF; CDR3nt: TGTGCCAGCAGCCCCATTTCGTGGGCGAGAGGCTACACCTTC; len: 14; d_gene: .; abundance: .; v_gene: TRBV7-7; j_gene: TRBJ1-2
CDR3aa: CASRGLGNEKLFF; CDR3nt: TGTGCCAGCAGGGGACTTGGGAATGAAAAACTGTTTTTT; len: 13; d_gene: .; abundance: .; v_gene: TRBV6-5; j_gene: TRBJ1-4
CDR3aa: CASSSSRRELFF; CDR3nt: TGTGCCAGCAGCTCCTCCCGTCGTGAGCTGTTTTTT; len: 12; d_gene: .; abundance: few; v_gene: TRBV7-6; j_gene: TRBJ2-2
CDR3aa: CASTSLTGNNYGYTF; CDR3nt: TGTGCCAGCACCTCTCTGACAGGGAATAATTATGGCTACACCTTC; len: 15; d_gene: TRBD1; abundance: .; v_gene: TRBV27; j_gene: TRBJ1-2
CDR3aa: CASSEGRDSPLHF; CDR3nt: TGTGCCAGCAGTGAAGGTCGCGATTCACCCCTCCACTTT; len: 13; d_gene: .; abundance: .; v_gene: TRBV2; j_gene: TRBJ1-6
CDR3aa: CASSLSASGDYNEQFF; CDR3nt: TGTGCCAGCAGCTTGTCGGCTAGCGGGGATTACAATGAGCAGTTCTTC; len: 16; d_gene: TRBD2; abundance: .; v_gene: TRBV5-6; j_gene: TRBJ2-1
CDR3aa: CASTPREGATDTQYF; CDR3nt: TGTGCCAGTACTCCAAGAGAGGGGGCCACAGATACGCAGTATTTT; len: 15; d_gene: TRBD1; abundance: .; v_gene: TRBV19; j_gene: TRBJ2-3
CDR3aa: CASSESGNPSYSPLHF; CDR3nt: TGTGCCAGCAGTGAGTCCGGGAACCCTTCGTATTCACCCCTCCACTTT; len: 16; d_gene: .; abundance: .; v_gene: TRBV25-1; j_gene: TRBJ1-6
CDR3aa: CSVVDRGGQPQHF; CDR3nt: TGCAGCGTTGTGGACAGGGGAGGTCAGCCCCAGCATTTT; len: 13; d_gene: TRBD1; abundance: .; v_gene: TRBV29-1; j_gene: TRBJ1-5
CDR3aa: CASSLGLGETQYF; CDR3nt: TGTGCCAGCAGCTTAGGCCTCGGGGAGACCCAGTACTTC; len: 13; d_gene: .; abundance: .; v_gene: TRBV7-7; j_gene: TRBJ2-5
CDR3aa: CASSQEGRGLYGYTF; CDR3nt: TGTGCCAGCAGCCAAGAGGGCAGGGGTCTCTATGGCTACACCTTC; len: 15; d_gene: .; abundance: .; v_gene: TRBV4-2; j_gene: TRBJ1-2
CDR3aa: CASSIDATGMNTEAFF; CDR3nt: TGTGCCAGTAGTATAGATGCGACAGGTATGAACACTGAAGCTTTCTTT; len: 16; d_gene: .; abundance: .; v_gene: TRBV19; j_gene: TRBJ1-1
CDR3aa: CASSLVGRGDEQYF; CDR3nt: TGTGCCAGCAGCTTAGTGGGCAGGGGAGACGAGCAGTACTTC; len: 14; d_gene: .; abundance: .; v_gene: TRBV7-2; j_gene: TRBJ2-7
CDR3aa: CASSVGQGLNYGYTF; CDR3nt: TGTGCCAGCAGCGTCGGACAGGGACTAAACTATGGCTACACCTTC; len: 15; d_gene: TRBD1; abundance: once; v_gene: TRBV7-9; j_gene: TRBJ1-2
CDR3aa: CASSLTPGDTQYF; CDR3nt: TGTGCCAGCAGCTTAACTCCGGGGGATACGCAGTATTTT; len: 13; d_gene: .; abundance: .; v_gene: TRBV7-3; j_gene: TRBJ2-3
CDR3aa: CASSTGTSGTSYNEQFF; CDR3nt: TGTGCCAGCAGCACCGGGACTAGCGGTACCTCCTACAATGAGCAGTTCTTC; len: 17; d_gene: TRBD2; abundance: .; v_gene: TRBV7-9; j_gene: TRBJ2-1
CDR3aa: CASSIGTENPTNYGYTF; CDR3nt: TGTGCCAGTAGTATAGGGACAGAGAACCCAACTAACTATGGCTACACCTTC; len: 17; d_gene: .; abundance: .; v_gene: TRBV19; j_gene: TRBJ1-2
CDR3aa: CASSLPQGAWKYF; CDR3nt: TGTGCCAGCAGCTTACCACAGGGGGCTTGGAAGTACTTC; len: 13; d_gene: TRBD1; abundance: few; v_gene: TRBV7-2; j_gene: TRBJ2-7
CDR3aa: CASSLHRDTEQYF; CDR3nt: TGTGCCAGCAGCTTACACAGGGATACGGAGCAGTACTTC; len: 13; d_gene: .; abundance: .; v_gene: TRBV7-2; j_gene: TRBJ2-5
CDR3aa: CASSPQGSNTEAFF; CDR3nt: TGCGCCAGCAGCCCCCAGGGGTCGAACACTGAAGCTTTCTTT; len: 14; d_gene: .; abundance: once; v_gene: TRBV5-1; j_gene: TRBJ1-1
CDR3aa: CASGTGGENYEAFF; CDR3nt: TGTGCCAGCGGGACAGGGGGCGAGAATTATGAAGCTTTCTTT; len: 14; d_gene: TRBD1; abundance: .; v_gene: TRBV11-3; j_gene: TRBJ1-1
CDR3aa: CASGSGLAGNEQFF; CDR3nt: TGTGCCAGCGGCTCGGGACTAGCGGGAAATGAGCAGTTCTTC; len: 14; d_gene: TRBD2; abundance: .; v_gene: TRBV7-3; j_gene: TRBJ2-1
CDR3aa: CASSYERRSTEAFF; CDR3nt: TGTGCCAGCAGTTACGAACGGAGATCCACTGAAGCTTTCTTT; len: 14; d_gene: .; abundance: .; v_gene: TRBV6-5; j_gene: TRBJ1-1
CDR3aa: CASSPAWRQGSNTGELFF; CDR3nt: TGTGCCAGTAGTCCCGCTTGGAGACAGGGGTCGAACACCGGGGAGCTGTTTTTT; len: 18; d_gene: TRBD1; abundance: .; v_gene: TRBV19; j_gene: TRBJ2-2
CDR3aa: CASSIDRGGEAFF; CDR3nt: TGTGCCAGCAGCATTGACAGGGGAGGTGAAGCTTTCTTT; len: 13; d_gene: TRBD1; abundance: .; v_gene: TRBV5-4; j_gene: TRBJ1-1
CDR3aa: CASSSGNNEQFF; CDR3nt: TGTGCCAGCTCTAGCGGGAACAATGAGCAGTTCTTC; len: 12; d_gene: TRBD2; abundance: .; v_gene: TRBV18; j_gene: TRBJ2-1
CDR3aa: CASGLGSHEQYF; CDR3nt: TGTGCTAGTGGTTTGGGTAGCCACGAGCAGTACTTC; len: 12; d_gene: .; abundance: .; v_gene: TRBV12-5; j_gene: TRBJ2-7
CDR3aa: CASSAAPGPEGVYTF; CDR3nt: TGTGCCAGCAGCGCCGCCCCGGGACCGGAGGGTGTCTACACCTTC; len: 15; d_gene: .; abundance: .; v_gene: TRBV9; j_gene: TRBJ1-2
CDR3aa: CASSAIDRNTEAFF; CDR3nt: TGCGCCAGCAGTGCGATTGACAGAAACACTGAAGCTTTCTTT; len: 14; d_gene: .; abundance: .; v_gene: TRBV10-2; j_gene: TRBJ1-1
CDR3aa: CASSGTGAGANVLTF; CDR3nt: TGCGCCAGCAGCGGGACAGGGGCTGGGGCCAACGTCCTGACTTTC; len: 15; d_gene: TRBD1; abundance: .; v_gene: TRBV4-1; j_gene: TRBJ2-6
CDR3aa: CASSQEQNSPLHF; CDR3nt: TGTGCCAGCAGCCAAGAACAGAATTCACCCCTCCACTTT; len: 13; d_gene: .; abundance: .; v_gene: TRBV14; j_gene: TRBJ1-6